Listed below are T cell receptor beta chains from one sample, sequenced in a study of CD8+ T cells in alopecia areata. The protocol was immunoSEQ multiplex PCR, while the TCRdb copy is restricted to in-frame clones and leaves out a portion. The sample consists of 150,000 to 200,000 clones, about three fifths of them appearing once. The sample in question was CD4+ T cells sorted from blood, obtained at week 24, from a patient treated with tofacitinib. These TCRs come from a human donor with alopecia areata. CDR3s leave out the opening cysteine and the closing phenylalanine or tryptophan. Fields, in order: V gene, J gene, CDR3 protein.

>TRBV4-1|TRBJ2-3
ASTGSGDTQY
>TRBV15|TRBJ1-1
ATRLNTEAF
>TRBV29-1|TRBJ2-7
SVSNRPGYEQY
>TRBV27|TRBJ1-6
ASSLISGSPLH
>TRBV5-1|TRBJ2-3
ASSSMMRQGATDTQY
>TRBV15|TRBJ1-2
ATSREQGWNYGYT
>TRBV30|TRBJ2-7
AWSAGGPYEQY
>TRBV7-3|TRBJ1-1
ASSPGQGDLNTEAF
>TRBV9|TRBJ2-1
ASSASTSSSYNEQF
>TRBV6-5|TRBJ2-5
ASSFSQRGGETQY
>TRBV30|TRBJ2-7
AWSSGQAYEQY
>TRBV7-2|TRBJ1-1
ASSLLGGGNAPTEAF
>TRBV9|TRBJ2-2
ASSVAGHPGELF
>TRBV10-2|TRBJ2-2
ASSESGNTGELF
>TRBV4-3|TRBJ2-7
ASSQDPTGLPYEQY
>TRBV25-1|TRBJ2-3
ASSDYYTDTQY
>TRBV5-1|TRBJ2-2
ASHWADNSPGELF
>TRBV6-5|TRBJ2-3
ASSVLAGGPDTQY
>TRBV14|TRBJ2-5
ASSQVEETQY
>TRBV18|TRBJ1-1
ASSPKGNTEAF
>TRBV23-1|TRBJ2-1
ASSQVAGGLRDEQF
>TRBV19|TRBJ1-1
ASSKEGEAF
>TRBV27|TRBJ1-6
ASSFTGAFYNSPLH
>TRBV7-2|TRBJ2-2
ASSQNRGDTGELF
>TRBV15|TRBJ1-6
ATSRDRGDSPLH
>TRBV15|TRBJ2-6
ATSSPHGAGANVLT
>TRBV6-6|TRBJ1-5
ASSYDRGLDQPQH
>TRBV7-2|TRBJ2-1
ASSLVTNSYNEQF
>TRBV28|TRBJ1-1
ASSPVVNTEAF
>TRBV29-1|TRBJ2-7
SVPDKGRHEQY
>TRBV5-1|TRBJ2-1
ASSSGLAGGTNEQF
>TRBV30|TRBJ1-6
AWRTGGHNSPLH
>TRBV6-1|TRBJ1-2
ASSETGLSNYGYT
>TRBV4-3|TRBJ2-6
ASSQAFRFAGANVLT
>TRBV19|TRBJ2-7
ASRSGTPSYEQY
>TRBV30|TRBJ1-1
AWSVGGEAF
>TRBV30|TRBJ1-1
AWGGRGTEAF
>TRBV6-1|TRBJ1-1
ASSDRTGWTEAF
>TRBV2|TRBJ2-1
ASSQGGYEQF
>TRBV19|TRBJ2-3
ASKTTSKGALTDTQY
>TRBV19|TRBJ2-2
ASSRRGVDTGELF
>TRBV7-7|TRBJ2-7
ASSLSALSYEQY
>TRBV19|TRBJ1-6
ATKTGTGTSPLH
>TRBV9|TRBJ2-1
ASTKTGFYNEQF
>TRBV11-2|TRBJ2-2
ASSLSWTSGAGELF
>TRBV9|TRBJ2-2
ASSVGAGANTGELF
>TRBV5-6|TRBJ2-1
ASSAIAASGGNEQF
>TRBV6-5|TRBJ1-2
ASSTQGAPGYGYT
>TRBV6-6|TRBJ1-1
ASSYSGLFTEAF
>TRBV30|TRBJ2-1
AFTKQGREQF
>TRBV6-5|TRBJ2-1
AITGAGTLRKQF
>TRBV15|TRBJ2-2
ATSRAGSLVTGELF